The T cell receptor beta chain under discussion was sequenced for a study of cytomegalovirus exposure and HLA in healthy donors (dated by TCRdb to 2016 to 2017). Describing the broader study: According to an earlier analysis of 450 to 650 of the donors, about 179 million T cells yielded approximately 120 million unique TCR beta sequences and around 280 Gb of sequence data. The genetic ancestry cluster associated with self-reported Caucasian donors included about four fifths of the 300 to 400 genotyped donors. A later analysis re-examined previously published TCR beta repertoires from more than 600 donors and added high-resolution HLA genotyping to investigate patterns of TCR occurrence. The study profiled the T cell repertoires of approximately 700 subjects by immunosequencing and related them to cytomegalovirus serostatus. The study combined high-throughput TCR immunosequencing, statistical association of individual TCRs with disease status, and machine learning to predict cytomegalovirus infection status. Genome-wide SNP genotypes for about 55% of the roughly 670 donors were used in a later genetic analysis, which treated that subset as a discovery cohort. Alongside the repertoire data, information on donor age, sex, ethnicity and CMV serostatus was compiled. Typing coverage varied by locus: about 620-630 donors for A, B, C, DRB1 and DQB1; approximately 520 for DQA1; over 600 for DPA1; 400 to 480 for DPB1. Rather than drawing on any new phenotypic data, the later analysis identified candidate immune exposures from TCR beta sequences and the way those sequences occurred across donors. Every repertoire in the discovery cohort had been generated on one and the same sequencing platform. Both class I and class II loci were covered by HLA typing, at four-digit resolution. The study aimed to test whether cataloging public T cell receptors could reveal signatures of past pathogen exposure. Besides the first cohort of some 670 subjects, a separate validation cohort made up of over 95 different subjects was used. In an earlier analysis of a few hundred of the donors, high-throughput TCR beta sequencing was used to judge whether each TCR beta V gene segment behaved as functional or pseudogenic. An early release covering roughly 600 HLA-typed donors comprised 250 to 350 gigabases of sequencing data and approximately 80 million unique TCR sequences. On average, approximately 250,000 unique TCR beta nucleotide sequences were sequenced per donor among about 400 genotyped donors of the cohort, with 15% to 20% of those sequences being non-productive. Four or five DR-DQ haplotypes were handled as single units for association and clustering because linkage in the cohort was strong.

Libraries were prepared through the immunoSEQ multiplex PCR assay. For the multiplex PCR, a mixture combining 60 forward primers for TCR Vbeta segments and 13 reverse primers for TCR Jbeta segments was used. The CDR3 region of rearranged TCR beta genes was amplified from genomic DNA with a multiplex PCR assay. On the Illumina HiSeq System, the amplified TCR beta libraries were sequenced as 87-base-pair reads. Under the source paper's analysis protocol: Across the roughly 640 repertoires, a later analysis counted 80 million or so unique TCR beta chains, roughly 11 million of which were shared by at least two donors. Raw reads were error-corrected and collapsed into unique sequences with a nearest-neighbor algorithm that merged closely related sequences to remove PCR and sequencing errors. CDR3 sequences were aligned to IMGT reference sequences to assign V, D and J gene segments. For a sequence to be retained, a match of at least six nucleotides was required to both a V gene segment and a J gene segment. A rearrangement counted as productive if the CDR3 had no stop codons and remained in frame with V and J, and every other rearrangement counted as non-productive. CDR3 was defined according to IMGT convention as the region running from the second conserved V-encoded cysteine to the conserved J-encoded phenylalanine. The earlier analysis of about 500 of the donors excluded sequences that lacked an unambiguous match to a single V gene segment. In an earlier analysis of approximately 590 of the donors, V segments were called functional above 56.7% productive rearrangements and were called segregating when the between-donor standard deviation exceeded 5%. A statistical classification framework was built to diagnose cytomegalovirus status from the catalog of TCR beta chain sequences. In a later analysis, V and J genes were assigned by comparing TCR nucleotide sequences against IMGT/GENE-DB human TR gene sequences. The TCRdist pipeline was used in a later analysis to assign CDR3 sequences and most-parsimonious VDJ recombination scenarios. A later analysis defined each TCR beta chain by its CDR3 amino acid sequence plus V-gene family, and excluded reads lacking a unique V-gene family. A later analysis removed nearly 600 highly shared, low-generation-probability nucleotide sequences to deal with suspected cross-contamination and a sequencing artifact. A later analysis calculated a clonal expansion index for each public chain from normalized within-repertoire ranks of inferred template counts. A later analysis computed generation probabilities with a VDJ recombination model fitted to out-of-frame rearrangements, and checked the results against IGoR. Hypergeometric tests were used in a later analysis to score TCR-TCR, TCR-HLA and TCR-CMV co-occurrence, with a repertoire-size bias correction applied to the TCR pairs. To estimate false discovery rates, a later analysis permuted the HLA or CMV assignments 20 times. A later analysis grouped co-occurring TCRs with DBSCAN, adding TCRdist sequence similarity when clustering within HLA-allele-positive subsets. Repertoires with fewer than 30,000 or more than 120,000 public chains, plus five repertoires with anomalous nucleotide sharing, were excluded from co-occurrence clustering. The table was pulled from immuneACCESS by TCRdb, which kept in-frame rearrangements only. Such tables lose some clones; where checked, under half of the loss comes from unresolved V genes, and the rest has no known cause. V and J calls and clone size are copied from that table; D and trimming were computed from the DNA. The sample table lists more than 75,000 clones, around 75% of them with a count of one. Under 15% of the sample is held by the ten biggest clonotypes.

The germline V end is reduced by 2 bases and the J end by 6 bases; junction bases left unmatched: 4. The CDR3 spans 14 residues, from the cysteine through the phenylalanine. This entry keeps only the CDR3 DNA: 42 bases, framed from base 1. The germline V gene (reference sequence) supplies CDR1 LNHDA and CDR2 SQIVND. This clone was recorded only once. This clone's antigen is unknown. Base qualities are missing; no much larger clone stands one base away. The cohort consisted of hundreds of healthy bone marrow donors. At the time of sampling, all cohort members were nominally healthy, though unrecorded immune exposures were likely present. The donor was CMV seropositive and was included in the group of almost 300 seropositive cohort members. Every donor gave a peripheral blood sample, and the peripheral blood mononuclear cells from that sample were used for TCR beta sequencing. Genomic DNA extraction from the blood cell samples was performed with the Qiagen DNeasy Blood Extraction Kit.

What the authors observed across the whole study: At a false discovery rate of 0.05, a later analysis linked around 15,000 TCR beta sequences to specific HLA alleles. In vitro tests confirmed that a few of the cytomegalovirus-associated TCR beta chains recognize cytomegalovirus antigens. The presence/absence analyses assumed that sequencing depth was roughly uniform across donors, and that assumption may not be true. A later analysis reported that several top co-occurrence clusters appeared linked to parvovirus B19, influenza, CMV and Epstein-Barr virus. Because HLA typing was unavailable for some donors at each locus, only the typed subset was used in association tests. In a later analysis, the rate of TCR association differed among HLA loci, with DRB1 alleles having the most associated TCRs and HLA-C alleles having the fewest. Most TCR sequences were seen in very few donors, while some public TCRs were found in many individuals. In a later genetic analysis, fewer N-insertions in productive TCRs were reported among donors in an Asian-associated ancestry cluster than the approximately 710-donor mean. According to a later analysis, most CMV-associated TCR beta chains appeared to be HLA-restricted, and the HLA associations seemed to be driven largely by CMV exposure. The classifier was reported to diagnose cytomegalovirus status with high specificity and sensitivity in both the original and validation cohorts. Immune exposure information for the cohort was limited to CMV serostatus. It was suggested by the authors that the approach could potentially be generalized to other disease states and immunological phenotypes. Over 15 rarely observed V segments, including chromosome 9 orphons, were excluded from the earlier analysis of about 610 of the donors because counts were too low. Because the 87-base-pair reads could not distinguish some IMGT-functional V segments, including TRBV6-2 and TRBV6-3, those segments were excluded. The study gave a list of under 200 TCR beta chains associated with cytomegalovirus. Strong co-occurrence of HLA alleles, especially DR and DQ, made assigning TCR associations to individual alleles difficult. A further reported finding was that TCR beta sequences accurately predicted the HLA-A and HLA-B alleles for most subjects in the first cohort. Correlated functional status among segregating V segments might reflect linkage disequilibrium, but an unknown experimental factor could not be ruled out. An association between a missense DCLRE1C variant and V-gene and J-gene trimming of TCR beta chains was found in a later genetic analysis and replicated in an independent cohort. This cohort had only TCR beta chains sequenced, and the lack of alpha or paired-chain data limited which features could be detected. Compared with equally common non-associated chains, HLA-associated TCR beta chains in a later analysis were more clonally expanded and had lower generation probabilities. An earlier analysis of approximately 590 of the donors showed that most TCR beta V segments appeared in productive rearrangements either about 87% or about 30% of the time, which broadly matched IMGT annotations. A cluster of highly shared sequence variants was judged likely to represent a technical artifact of the sequencing pipeline.

This TCR derives from a woman in her 40s in good health and CMV-seropositive. This sequence uses TRBV19 and TRBJ2-3; 8 bases in the junction line up with TRBD2. Sequenced: PBMCs. The CDR3: CASSIREGSDTQYF. DNA sequence: TGTGCCAGTAGTATACGGGAGGGCTCTGATACGCAGTATTTT.